Listed here are 26 T cell receptor beta chains from one sample, sequenced in a study of T cell changes during pregnancy in multiple sclerosis. Using immunoSEQ multiplex PCR, the repertoire was profiled, and TCRdb retains in-frame clones only, with some absent. The repertoire holds 35,000 to 40,000 clones, with 90% as singletons. The specimen comprised peripheral blood, sampled in the third trimester of pregnancy. The receptors come from a female donor in good health, enrolled as a control in a pregnancy study.

The genes are TRBV4-3 and TRBJ2-2; a weak D match, TRBD2 (7 bases). The V end was cut by 1 base, the J end by 4 bases, with 16 bases between. CDR3 length equals 17 residues. Per the germline V gene, CDR1 is LGHNA and CDR2 is YSLEER. DNA of the CDR3: TGCGCCAGCAGCCAAGTAGGGGGGGCGCGGAGCACCGGGGAGCTGTTTTTT. Translation gives CASSQVGGARSTGELFF.

The chain employs TRBV4-3 and TRBJ1-6, with 8 bases fitting TRBD1. CDR1 and CDR2 from the germline V gene are LGHNA and YSLEER. The CDR3 totals 15 residues. After removal of 3 bases from V and 9 bases from J, the junction contained 7 bases not matched to a gene. CDR3 amino acids: CASSQATGDRSPLHF. CDR3 DNA: TGCGCCAGCAGCCAGGCGACAGGGGATCGTTCACCCCTCCACTTT.

This chain uses TRBV5-1 with TRBJ2-2; no clear D gene. From germline, CDR1 is SGHRS and CDR2 YFSETQ. The CDR3 is made up of 15 amino acids. Trimming left V 0 bases short and J 4 bases short, with 10 bases between. In DNA form, the CDR3 reads TGCGCCAGCAGCTTGGTCAGAGGTGGCACCGGGGAGCTGTTTTTT. Amino acid sequence: CASSLVRGGTGELFF.

The gene calls are TRBV11-2 and TRBJ1-2; TRBD1 aligns across 11 bases. Unmatched junction bases numbered 4, after V lost 3 bases and J lost 1 base. The CDR3 length is 16 residues. The germline V gene has CDR1 SGHAT and CDR2 FQNNGV. The chain's CDR3 is CASSLGTGGFNYGYTF. CDR3 sequence (DNA): TGTGCCAGCAGCTTGGGGACAGGGGGGTTTAACTATGGCTACACCTTC.

The rearrangement joins TRBV29-1 to TRBJ2-3; 9 positions match TRBD1. The germline V gene has CDR1 SQVTM and CDR2 ANQGSEA. Losses at the gene ends were 2 bases for V and 6 bases for J; bases not matched to a gene: 12. This CDR3 is 16 amino acids long. This CDR3 is CSVERGWTGVFDTQYF. CDR3 DNA: TGCAGCGTTGAAAGGGGGTGGACAGGGGTTTTCGATACGCAGTATTTT.

The chain is built from TRBV7-2 and TRBJ2-7; 7 positions match TRBD1. J lost 0 bases, V lost 4 bases, and 9 bases had no gene match. This CDR3 is 16 amino acids long. The V gene's germline CDR1 is SGHTA and CDR2 FQGNSA. CDR3 sequence (DNA): TGTGCCAGCAGCTCCATAAGATGGGACAGCTCCTACGAGCAGTACTTC. Amino acid sequence: CASSSIRWDSSYEQYF.

This clone appeared once. The V gene is TRBV7-9, the J gene TRBJ2-7, with TRBD1 as a possible D gene (5 bases). This CDR3 has 16 residues. CDR1 is SEHNR and CDR2 is FQNEAQ in the germline V gene (reference sequence). V dropped 4 bases and J dropped 4 bases, with 20 bases sitting between them. This CDR3 reads CASSSKAGVQGYEQYF. In DNA form, the CDR3 reads TGTGCCAGCAGCTCTAAGGCTGGGGTCCAGGGATACGAGCAGTACTTC.

The gene calls are TRBV4-2 and TRBJ1-1, with D maybe TRBD1 (5 bases). V lost 1 base and J lost 6, with 18 bases in between. The germline gives CDR1 LGHNA, CDR2 YNFKEQ. The CDR3 is 16 residues long. CDR3 sequence reads: CASSQVTDGPGAEAFF. In DNA, the CDR3 is TGTGCCAGCAGCCAAGTTACGGACGGCCCGGGGGCTGAAGCTTTCTTT.

The rearrangement uses TRBV14 and TRBJ1-6; D is possibly TRBD1 (5 bases). Germline loops: CDR1 SGHDN, CDR2 FVKESK. The V gene lost 4 bases and the J gene lost 10 bases, with 20 bases spanning the gap. The CDR3 is 16 amino acids. Here the CDR3 reads CASSPWGARAASPLHF. CDR3 in DNA: TGTGCCAGCAGCCCCTGGGGTGCCAGGGCGGCCTCACCCCTCCACTTT.

J is TRBJ1-1 and V is TRBV30, with D possibly matching TRBD1 (5 bases). V gave up 3 bases and J gave up 10 bases, with 18 bases separating them. This CDR3 has 13 residues. CDR1 GTSNPN and CDR2 SVGIG come from the germline V gene (reference sequence). The CDR3 is CAWSHTAGRGAFF. For the CDR3, the DNA is TGTGCCTGGAGCCACACCGCAGGGCGTGGAGCTTTCTTT.

The CDR3: CASSLPGGEFRETQYF. CDR3 nucleotides: TGTGCCAGCAGCCTCCCGGGGGGAGAGTTTCGGGAGACCCAGTACTTC. This chain connects TRBV5-4 to TRBJ2-5, with 7 positions matching TRBD2. J lost 5 bases, V lost 4 bases, and 14 bases had no gene match. Germline lookup yields CDR1 SGHNT and CDR2 YYREEE (reference sequence). The CDR3 runs 16 residues.

This clone was counted a single time. The rearrangement uses TRBV19 and TRBJ1-2; the D gene is possibly TRBD1 (6 bases). This CDR3 comprises 14 residues. Trimming took 5 bases from V and 3 from J, leaving 13 bases between them. The germline V gene has CDR1 LNHDA and CDR2 SQIVND (reference sequence). The CDR3 nucleotides read TGTGCCAGTAGTGTGCTGGACAGAGACTATGGCTACACCTTC. Protein: CASSVLDRDYGYTF.

The J gene is TRBJ1-6, the V gene TRBV5-5; D not resolved. The CDR3 has 12 residues. Germline-derived CDR1 and CDR2 are SGHKS and YYEKEE (reference sequence). V lost 7 bases and J lost 8, with 10 bases in between. The CDR3 region is CASRGSDSPLHF. CDR3 coding DNA: TGTGCCAGCCGGGGATCGGATTCACCCCTCCACTTT.

The rearrangement joins TRBV6-7 to TRBJ1-4; D is uncertain. TRBV6-7 is labeled an ORF, and its function is uncertain. V gave up 0 bases and J gave up 4 bases, with 21 bases separating them. This CDR3 has 19 amino acids. In nucleotides, the CDR3 is TGTGCCAGCAGTTACTCTAGACCGGGCCCCCGGCGGGTTAATGAAAAACTGTTTTTT. Amino acids: CASSYSRPGPRRVNEKLFF.

The genes are TRBV6-1 and TRBJ2-1, with 9 bases matching TRBD1. Trimming removed 8 bases from V and 4 bases from J; junction bases left unmatched: 6. The germline gives CDR1 MNHNS, CDR2 SASEGT. The CDR3 is made up of 14 amino acids. In nucleotides, the CDR3 is TGTGCCAGCGGGGGGGACAGGGAATACAATGAGCAGTTCTTC. Translated, it gives CASGGDREYNEQFF.

The chain couples TRBV13 to TRBJ1-1; 7 positions agree with TRBD1. The CDR3 extends over 16 amino acids. Germline trimming cut 6 bases from V and 0 bases from J; bases unmatched to any gene: 10. Looked up from germline, CDR1 is PRHDT and CDR2 is FYEKMQ (reference sequence). CDR3 in amino acids: CASSRPRGAMNTEAFF. CDR3 DNA sequence: TGTGCCAGCAGTCGACCCAGGGGGGCCATGAACACTGAAGCTTTCTTT. The full variable domain, in which reference TRBV13 and TRBJ1-1 provide the parts outside the CDR3, is AAGVIQSPRHLIKEKRETATLKCYPIPRHDTVYWYQQGPGQDPQFLISFYEKMQSDKGSIPDRFSAQQFSDYHSELNMSSLELGDSALYFCASSRPRGAMNTEAFFGQGTRLTVV.

The chain joins TRBV10-3 to TRBJ1-4; TRBD1 is a possible D gene (6 bases). V was clipped by 10 bases and J by 8 bases, with 14 bases between them. The CDR3 is 12 residues long. CDR1 is ENHRY, CDR2 SYGVKD, per germline. Written as DNA, the CDR3 is TGTGCCAGCGGGGGGCTGGGGGAAAAACTGTTTTTT. It specifies CASGGLGEKLFF.

The J gene is TRBJ2-3, the V gene TRBV15; 7 nucleotides line up with TRBD2. With 0 bases clipped from V and 11 bases from J, the junction kept 14 bases outside the gene matches. Germline assignment: CDR1 LNHNV and CDR2 YYDKDF (reference sequence). The CDR3 spans 16 residues. CDR3 bases: TGTGCCACCAGCAGAGATTACCGAGGGAGGGCCTCCGAGCAGTATTTT. As protein: CATSRDYRGRASEQYF. Drawing the rest from reference TRBV15 and TRBJ2-3, the complete variable domain is DAMVIQNPRYQVTQFGKPVTLSCSQTLNHNVMYWYQQKSSQAPKLLFHYYDKDFNNEADTPDNFQSRRPNTSFCFLDIRSPGLGDTAMYLCATSRDYRGRASEQYFGPGTRLTVL.

This chain's CDR3 is CASSLRQGTEAFF. The CDR3 DNA follows: TGTGCCAGCAGCTTAAGACAGGGCACTGAAGCTTTCTTT. The gene calls are TRBV7-3 and TRBJ1-1; 7 nucleotides line up with TRBD1. The CDR3 is 13 amino acids. Trimming at V came to 1 base and at J to 4 bases, leaving 0 bases not matched to a gene. Per the germline V gene, CDR1 is SGHTA and CDR2 is FQGTGA.

The chain links TRBV19 to TRBJ2-7; possibly TRBD1 for D (5 bases). The ends were cut back, 5 bases at V and 3 bases at J, with 17 bases in the middle. The CDR3 runs to 15 residues. CDR1 and CDR2 from the germline V gene are LNHDA and SQIVND (reference sequence). The chain's CDR3 is CASSPQTALFYEQYF. The DNA of the CDR3 is TGTGCCAGTAGTCCACAGACAGCGCTATTCTACGAGCAGTACTTC.

The chain's CDR3 is CASSTLAGGSYNEQFF. As DNA, the CDR3 is TGTGCCAGCAGCACCCTAGCGGGTGGCTCCTACAATGAGCAGTTCTTC. The chain links TRBV7-8 to TRBJ2-1; TRBD2 matches at 8 bases. CDR1 SGHVS and CDR2 FQNEAQ come from the germline V gene. The CDR3 runs 16 residues. V lost 5 bases to trimming and J lost 0 bases; unmatched junction nucleotides: 6.

To note about this clone: At the DNA level, this CDR3 is encoded by other sequences in the same sample as well. V usage is TRBV5-1 and J usage is TRBJ1-1, with 7 nucleotides matching TRBD1. Germline assignment: CDR1 SGHRS and CDR2 YFSETQ. This CDR3 is 15 amino acids long. V was clipped by 4 bases and J by 2 bases; unmatched bases: 8. CDR3 region: CASSPLTGENTEAFF. As DNA, the CDR3 is TGCGCCAGCAGCCCGTTAACAGGGGAAAACACTGAAGCTTTCTTT.

Judged by abundance, this clone is medium-sized (0.01 to 0.1%). V and J are TRBV5-1 and TRBJ2-5, with D possibly TRBD2 on 5 matching bases. V gave up 0 bases and J gave up 5 bases, with 11 bases separating them. Germline lookup yields CDR1 SGHRS and CDR2 YFSETQ. The CDR3 runs 14 residues. CDR3 coding DNA: TGCGCCAGCAGCTTGGCCCTAACGGGGGAGACCCAGTACTTC. This codes for CASSLALTGETQYF.

This chain links TRBV9 with TRBJ1-2, with TRBD1 matching over 8 bases. With 4 bases clipped from V and 2 bases from J, the junction kept 7 bases outside the gene matches. Germline-derived CDR1 and CDR2 are SGDLS and YYNGEE. The CDR3 length is 15 residues. The CDR3 nucleotides read TGTGCCAGCAGCCCGGGAGGACAGGGCAACTATGGCTACACCTTC. This encodes CASSPGGQGNYGYTF.

The chain links TRBV28 to TRBJ2-2; 8 nucleotides match TRBD2. From germline, CDR1 is MDHEN and CDR2 SYDVKM. This CDR3 has 14 amino acids. J was trimmed by 6 bases and V by 2 bases; bases with no gene match: 2. The CDR3, as DNA: TGTGCCAGCAGTTTACTCGGGGGGGCCGGGGAGCTGTTTTTT. This codes for CASSLLGGAGELFF.

V gene TRBV29-1 combines with J gene TRBJ2-1; 9 bases are shared with TRBD2. The CDR3 sequence is 16 residues long. Germline CDR1 reads SQVTM; CDR2 reads ANQGSEA. With V trimmed by 1 base and J by 0 bases, 4 bases remained unmatched. For the CDR3, the DNA is TGCAGCGTTGAAGCGGGACTAGCTAACTCCTACAATGAGCAGTTCTTC. As protein: CSVEAGLANSYNEQFF.